The 14 T cell receptor beta chains below come from one sample, sequenced in a study of T cell responses to AZD1222 COVID-19 vaccine. Sequencing used immunoSEQ multiplex PCR; TCRdb keeps in-frame clones, though not all of them. Among approximately 110,000 clones, roughly 87% were seen once, and the ten largest hold 4% to 6%. This specimen was peripheral blood, taken on day 0 of AZD1222 vaccination. These receptors all come from an adult in good health.

The V and J genes are TRBV13 and TRBJ1-2; D not certain. The CDR3 has 15 amino acids. Germline V gene data show CDR1 as PRHDT and CDR2 as FYEKMQ (reference sequence). V was trimmed by 1 base and J by 2 bases, leaving 11 bases between them. CDR3 DNA sequence: TGTGCCAGCAGCTTAGTTGGACTCCTAAACTATGGCTACACCTTC. Translating it yields CASSLVGLLNYGYTF.

Of note for this clone: At one boundary the junction diverges from the germline segment, which might be a read error. The V call is TRBV7-9, the J call TRBJ1-2; D call uncertain. Germline V gene lookup returns CDR1 SEHNR and CDR2 FQNEAQ (reference sequence). This CDR3 spans 11 amino acids. In nucleotides, the CDR3 is TGTGCCAGCAGCTCGGACCCCCCATACTCCTTC. The encoded protein is CASSSDPPYSF.

The V and J genes are TRBV7-9 and TRBJ2-1, with D uncertain. The V gene's germline CDR1 is SEHNR and CDR2 FQNEAQ (reference sequence). The CDR3 consists of 12 residues. Trimming cost V 4 bases and J 6 bases, with 7 bases left between them. The CDR3 loop is CASSSTFNEQFF. The DNA for the CDR3 is TGTGCCAGCAGCTCAACGTTCAATGAGCAGTTCTTC.

This chain links TRBV10-3 with TRBJ1-3; D is perhaps TRBD1 (5 bases). Between the trimmed V and J ends, which lost 8 bases and 2 bases, there was a span of 16 bases. The CDR3 extends over 15 amino acids. The germline V gene has CDR1 ENHRY and CDR2 SYGVKD. The CDR3 DNA sequence: TGTGCCATCTCACGCAGGGAGACTCCTGGAAACACCATATATTTT. Residues: CAISRRETPGNTIYF.

The gene calls are TRBV7-8 and TRBJ2-5, with 7 bases fitting TRBD1. V lost 10 bases, J lost 2 bases, and 10 bases stayed unmatched. Germline CDR1 reads SGHVS; CDR2 reads FQNEAQ. The CDR3 totals 14 residues. The CDR3 protein is CATGFGDSQETQYF. The CDR3 DNA is TGTGCCACCGGTTTCGGGGACAGTCAAGAGACCCAGTACTTC.

In this sample, this clone turned up once. Here the CDR3 reads CASSLAPLGSSYNSPLHF. The CDR3 DNA sequence: TGTGCCAGCAGCTTAGCTCCTCTAGGCAGCTCCTATAATTCACCCCTCCACTTT. The chain links TRBV11-2 to TRBJ1-6; D unclear. Germline-derived CDR1 and CDR2 are SGHAT and FQNNGV. The CDR3 contains 18 residues. V was cut by 1 base and J by 0 bases, with 13 bases left in between.

The chain has TRBV7-9 and TRBJ2-3; D unresolved. V dropped 1 base and J dropped 0 bases, with 8 bases sitting between them. CDR3 size: 15 residues. The V gene's germline CDR1 is SEHNR and CDR2 FQNEAQ (reference sequence). CDR3 nucleotides: TGTGCCAGCAGCTTAGACAGTGCTAGCACAGATACGCAGTATTTT. Protein sequence: CASSLDSASTDTQYF.

V usage is TRBV19 and J usage is TRBJ2-1; TRBD1 agrees at 7 bases. V shed 6 bases and J 4 bases; nucleotides not matched to a gene: 6. The length of the CDR3 is 14 residues. CDR1 is LNHDA and CDR2 is SQIVND in the germline V gene (reference sequence). CDR3 bases: TGTGCCAGTAGCTTGACAGGGTCTTACAATGAGCAGTTCTTC. This translates into CASSLTGSYNEQFF.

The chain combines TRBV18 with TRBJ2-1, with TRBD1 matching 8 bases. Germline assignment: CDR1 KGHSH and CDR2 LQKENI. Trimming removed 3 bases from V and 4 bases from J; junction bases left unmatched: 8. The CDR3 extends over 16 amino acids. DNA of the CDR3: TGTGCCAGCTCACCGCCCCTCCGGGACAGGTACAATGAGCAGTTCTTC. Translated, it gives CASSPPLRDRYNEQFF.

The chain has TRBV7-9 and TRBJ1-1, with D perhaps TRBD1 (6 bases). The CDR3 contains 15 residues. Germline CDR1 reads SEHNR; CDR2 reads FQNEAQ (reference sequence). The germline V and J ends were trimmed by 5 bases and 3 bases, with 16 bases remaining between them. CDR3 amino acids: CASSPWQGPDTEAFF. The CDR3 nucleotides are TGTGCCAGCAGCCCATGGCAGGGGCCTGACACTGAAGCTTTCTTT.

The chain carries TRBV9 and TRBJ1-2; TRBD1 matches at 9 bases. V dropped 2 bases and J dropped 11; count of bases not matched to a gene: 13. Germline V gene data show CDR1 as SGDLS and CDR2 as YYNGEE. The CDR3 has 15 residues. The CDR3 region has the DNA TGTGCCAGCAGCGTCAACAGGGGGCTGGGATGGCGTTACACCTTC. Translation: CASSVNRGLGWRYTF.

This clone was recorded once. This sequence joins TRBV7-2 and TRBJ1-2; possible D gene TRBD1, 5 bases. The germline V and J ends were trimmed by 1 base and 7 bases, with 10 bases remaining between them. Germline CDR1 and CDR2: SGHTA and FQGNSA. The CDR3 has 13 amino acids. The CDR3 is CASSLVAGGGYTF. CDR3 nucleotides: TGTGCCAGCAGCTTAGTGGCGGGGGGTGGCTACACCTTC. Based on the CDR3 plus reference TRBV7-2 and TRBJ1-2, the full variable domain is GAGVSQSPSNKVTEKGKDVELRCDPISGHTALYWYRQSLGQGLEFLIYFQGNSAPDKSGLPSDRFSAERTGGSVSTLTIQRTQQEDSAVYLCASSLVAGGGYTFGSGTRLTVV.

The chain carries TRBV27 and TRBJ2-3, with 8 nucleotides matching TRBD1. Germline CDR1 and CDR2: MNHEY and SMNVEV (reference sequence). The CDR3 length is 16 residues. V dropped 3 bases and J dropped 6; count of bases not matched to a gene: 11. CDR3 sequence (DNA): TGTGCCAGCAGTTTCCGTCCAGGGGGCGTGGCGGATACGCAGTATTTT. This gives the protein CASSFRPGGVADTQYF.

This chain uses TRBV7-8 with TRBJ1-4, with D hard to call. Looked up from germline, CDR1 is SGHVS and CDR2 is FQNEAQ. The CDR3 runs 15 residues. V was cut by 5 bases and J by 5 bases, with 15 bases left in between. The CDR3 sequence: CASSTPSGPNEKLFF. CDR3 coding DNA: TGTGCCAGCAGCACCCCTAGCGGGCCGAATGAAAAACTGTTTTTT.